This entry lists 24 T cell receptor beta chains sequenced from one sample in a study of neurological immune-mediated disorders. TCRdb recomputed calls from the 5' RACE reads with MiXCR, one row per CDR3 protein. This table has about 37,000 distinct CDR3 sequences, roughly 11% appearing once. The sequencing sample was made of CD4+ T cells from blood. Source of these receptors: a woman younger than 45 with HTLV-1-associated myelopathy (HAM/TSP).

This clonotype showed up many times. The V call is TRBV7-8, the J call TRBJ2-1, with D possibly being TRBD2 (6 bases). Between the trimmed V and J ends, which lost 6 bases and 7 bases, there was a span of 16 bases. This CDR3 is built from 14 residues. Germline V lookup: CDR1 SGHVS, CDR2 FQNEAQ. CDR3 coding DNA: TGTGCCAGCAGTCCCGTCGGTGGGAGGAATGAGCAGTTCTTC. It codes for CASSPVGGRNEQFF.

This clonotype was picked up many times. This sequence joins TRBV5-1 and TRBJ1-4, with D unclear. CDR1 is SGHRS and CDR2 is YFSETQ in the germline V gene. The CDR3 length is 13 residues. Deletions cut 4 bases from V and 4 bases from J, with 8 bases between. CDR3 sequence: CASSRTINEKLFF. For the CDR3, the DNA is TGCGCCAGCAGCAGGACCATTAATGAAAAACTGTTTTTT. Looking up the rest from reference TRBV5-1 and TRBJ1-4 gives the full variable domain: KAGVTQTPRYLIKTRGQQVTLSCSPISGHRSVSWYQQTPGQGLQFLFEYFSETQRNKGNFPGRFSGRQFSNSRSEMNVSTLELGDSALYLCASSRTINEKLFFGSGTQLSVL.

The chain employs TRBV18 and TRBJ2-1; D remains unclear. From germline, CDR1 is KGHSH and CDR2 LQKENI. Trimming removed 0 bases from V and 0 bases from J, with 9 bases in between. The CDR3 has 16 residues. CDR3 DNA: TGTGCCAGCTCACCACCGCCGGCTAGCTCCTACAATGAGCAGTTCTTC. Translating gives CASSPPPASSYNEQFF.

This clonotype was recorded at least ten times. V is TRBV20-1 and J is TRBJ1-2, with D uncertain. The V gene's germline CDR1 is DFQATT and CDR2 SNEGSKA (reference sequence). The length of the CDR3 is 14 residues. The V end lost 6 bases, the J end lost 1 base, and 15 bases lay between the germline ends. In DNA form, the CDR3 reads TGCAGTGCCCCGGGCCAAAGTAATAACTATGGCTACACCTTC. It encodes CSAPGQSNNYGYTF.

CDR3 sequence: CASSPRGINHPQHF. The CDR3 coding sequence is TGTGCCAGCAGTCCCCGGGGGATCAATCATCCTCAGCATTTT. The chain uses TRBV12-3 or TRBV12-4 and TRBJ1-5, with D possibly matching TRBD1 (5 bases). The CDR3 totals 14 residues. V shed 5 bases and J shed 13 bases, with 21 bases lying between them.

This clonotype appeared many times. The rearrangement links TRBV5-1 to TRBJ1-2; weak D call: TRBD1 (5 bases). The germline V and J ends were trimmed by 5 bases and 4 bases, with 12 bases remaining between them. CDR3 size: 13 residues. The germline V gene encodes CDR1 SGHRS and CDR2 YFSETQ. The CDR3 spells CASRSTGGYGYTF. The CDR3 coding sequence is TGCGCCAGCAGGTCTACGGGGGGCTATGGCTACACCTTC.

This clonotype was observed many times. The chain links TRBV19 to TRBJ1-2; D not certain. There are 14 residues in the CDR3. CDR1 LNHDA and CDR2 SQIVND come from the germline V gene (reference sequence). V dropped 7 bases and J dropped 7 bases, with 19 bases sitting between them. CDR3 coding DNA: TGTGCCAGTACTCAAACCGGGAAGTCGCGTGGCTACACCTTC. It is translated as CASTQTGKSRGYTF.

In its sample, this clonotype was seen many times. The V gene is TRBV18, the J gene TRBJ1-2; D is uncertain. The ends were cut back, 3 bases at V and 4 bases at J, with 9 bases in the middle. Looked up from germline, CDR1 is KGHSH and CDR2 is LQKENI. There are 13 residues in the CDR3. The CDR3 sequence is CASSPGLVYGYTF. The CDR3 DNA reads TGTGCCAGCTCACCGGGCCTGGTCTATGGCTACACCTTC.

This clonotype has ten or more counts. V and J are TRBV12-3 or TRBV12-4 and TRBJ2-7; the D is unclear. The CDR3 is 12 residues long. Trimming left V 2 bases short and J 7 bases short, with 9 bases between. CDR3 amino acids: CASSLLVKEQYF. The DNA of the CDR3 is TGTGCCAGCAGTTTACTAGTGAAAGAGCAGTACTTC.

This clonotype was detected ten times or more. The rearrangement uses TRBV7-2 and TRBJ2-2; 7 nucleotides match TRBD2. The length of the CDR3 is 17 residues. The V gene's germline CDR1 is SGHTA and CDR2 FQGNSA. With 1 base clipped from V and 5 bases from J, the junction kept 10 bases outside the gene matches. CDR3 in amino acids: CASSLDSAQRGTGELFF. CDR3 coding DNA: TGTGCCAGCAGCTTAGATTCCGCCCAGCGGGGTACCGGGGAGCTGTTTTTT. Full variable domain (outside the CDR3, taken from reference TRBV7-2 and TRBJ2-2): GAGVSQSPSNKVTEKGKDVELRCDPISGHTALYWYRQSLGQGLEFLIYFQGNSAPDKSGLPSDRFSAERTGGSVSTLTIQRTQQEDSAVYLCASSLDSAQRGTGELFFGEGSRLTVL.

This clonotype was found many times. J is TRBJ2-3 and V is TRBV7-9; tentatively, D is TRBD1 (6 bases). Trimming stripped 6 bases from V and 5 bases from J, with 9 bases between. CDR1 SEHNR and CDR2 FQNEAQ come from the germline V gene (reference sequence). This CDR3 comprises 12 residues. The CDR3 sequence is CASSQGGDTQYF. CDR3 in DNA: TGTGCCAGCAGTCAAGGGGGAGATACGCAGTATTTT.

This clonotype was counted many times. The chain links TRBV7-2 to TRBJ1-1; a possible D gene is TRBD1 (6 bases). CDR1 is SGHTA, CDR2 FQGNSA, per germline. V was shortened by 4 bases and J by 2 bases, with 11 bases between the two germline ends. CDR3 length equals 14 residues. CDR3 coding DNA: TGTGCCAGCAGCTCAAGGACAGAAAACACTGAAGCTTTCTTT. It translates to CASSSRTENTEAFF.

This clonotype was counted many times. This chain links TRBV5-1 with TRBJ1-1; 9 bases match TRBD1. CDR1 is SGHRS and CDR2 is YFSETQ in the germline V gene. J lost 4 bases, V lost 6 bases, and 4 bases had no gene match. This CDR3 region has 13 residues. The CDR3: CASKWDRATEAFF. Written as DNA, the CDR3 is TGCGCCAGCAAGTGGGACAGGGCCACTGAAGCTTTCTTT.

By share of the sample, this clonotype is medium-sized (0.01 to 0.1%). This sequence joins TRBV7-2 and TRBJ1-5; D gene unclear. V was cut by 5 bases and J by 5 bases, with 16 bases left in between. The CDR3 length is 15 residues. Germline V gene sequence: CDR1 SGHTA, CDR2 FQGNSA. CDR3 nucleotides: TGTGCCAGCAGCGAACTAGGGAACCCCCATCAGCCCCAGCATTTT. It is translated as CASSELGNPHQPQHF.

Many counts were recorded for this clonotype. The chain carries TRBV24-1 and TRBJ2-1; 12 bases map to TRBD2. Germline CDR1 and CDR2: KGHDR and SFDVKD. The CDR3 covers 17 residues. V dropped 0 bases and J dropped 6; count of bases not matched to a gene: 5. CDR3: CATSDLGLAGSTNEQFF. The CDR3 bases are TGTGCCACCAGTGATTTGGGACTAGCGGGGTCCACCAATGAGCAGTTCTTC.

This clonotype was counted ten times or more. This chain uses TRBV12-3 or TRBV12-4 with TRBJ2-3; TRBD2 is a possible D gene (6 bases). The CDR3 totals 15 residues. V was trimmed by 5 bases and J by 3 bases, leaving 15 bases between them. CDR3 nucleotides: TGTGCCAGCAGTCCCCACGGGACTCTGACAGATACGCAGTATTTT. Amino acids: CASSPHGTLTDTQYF.

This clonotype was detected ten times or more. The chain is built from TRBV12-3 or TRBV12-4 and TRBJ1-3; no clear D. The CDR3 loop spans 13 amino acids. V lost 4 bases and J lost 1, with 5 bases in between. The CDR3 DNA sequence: TGTGCCAGCAGTTGGGGTTCTGGAAACACCATATATTTT. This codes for CASSWGSGNTIYF.

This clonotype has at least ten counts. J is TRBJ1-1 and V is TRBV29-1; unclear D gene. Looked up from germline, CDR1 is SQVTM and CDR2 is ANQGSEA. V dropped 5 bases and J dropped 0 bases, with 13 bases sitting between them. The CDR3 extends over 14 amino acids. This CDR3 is CSVRLRALNTEAFF. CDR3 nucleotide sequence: TGCAGCGTTAGACTGAGGGCCCTGAACACTGAAGCTTTCTTT. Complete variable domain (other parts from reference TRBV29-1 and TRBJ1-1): SAVISQKPSRDICQRGTSLTIQCQVDSQVTMMFWYRQQPGQSLTLIATANQGSEATYESGFVIDKFPISRPNLTFSTLTVSNMSPEDSSIYLCSVRLRALNTEAFFGQGTRLTVV.

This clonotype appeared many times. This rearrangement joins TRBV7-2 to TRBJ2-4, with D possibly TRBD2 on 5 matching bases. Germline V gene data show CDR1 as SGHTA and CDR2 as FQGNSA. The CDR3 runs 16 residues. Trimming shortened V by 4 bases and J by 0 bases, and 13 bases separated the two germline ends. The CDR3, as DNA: TGTGCCAGCAGCTCCCCGGGGTTCCTAGCCAAAAACATTCAGTACTTC. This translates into CASSSPGFLAKNIQYF.

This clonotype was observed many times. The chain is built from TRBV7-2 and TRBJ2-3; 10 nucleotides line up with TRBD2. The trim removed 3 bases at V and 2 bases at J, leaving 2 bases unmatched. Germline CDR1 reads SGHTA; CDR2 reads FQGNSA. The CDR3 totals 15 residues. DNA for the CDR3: TGTGCCAGCAGCTTCGGACTAGCGGACACAGATACGCAGTATTTT. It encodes CASSFGLADTDTQYF. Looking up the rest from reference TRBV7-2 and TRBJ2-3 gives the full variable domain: GAGVSQSPSNKVTEKGKDVELRCDPISGHTALYWYRQSLGQGLEFLIYFQGNSAPDKSGLPSDRFSAERTGGSVSTLTIQRTQQEDSAVYLCASSFGLADTDTQYFGPGTRLTVL.

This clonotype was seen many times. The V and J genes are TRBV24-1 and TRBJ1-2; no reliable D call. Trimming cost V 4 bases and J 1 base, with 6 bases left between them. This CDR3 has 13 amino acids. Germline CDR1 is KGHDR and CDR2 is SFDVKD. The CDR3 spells CATSEGGNYGYTF. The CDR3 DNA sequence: TGTGCCACCAGTGAGGGCGGTAACTATGGCTACACCTTC.

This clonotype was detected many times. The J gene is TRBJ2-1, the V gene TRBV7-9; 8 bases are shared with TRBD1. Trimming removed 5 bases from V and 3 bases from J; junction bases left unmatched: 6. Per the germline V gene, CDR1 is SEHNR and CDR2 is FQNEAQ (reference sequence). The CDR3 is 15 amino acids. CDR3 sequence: CASSPWTGNYNEQFF. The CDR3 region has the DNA TGTGCCAGCAGCCCGTGGACAGGGAACTACAATGAGCAGTTCTTC.

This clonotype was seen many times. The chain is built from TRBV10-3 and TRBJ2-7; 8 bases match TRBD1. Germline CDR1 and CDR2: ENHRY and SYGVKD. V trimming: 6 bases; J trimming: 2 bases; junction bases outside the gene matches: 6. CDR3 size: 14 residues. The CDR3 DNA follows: TGTGCCATCAGACCAGGACAGGGAACCTACGAGCAGTACTTC. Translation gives CAIRPGQGTYEQYF.

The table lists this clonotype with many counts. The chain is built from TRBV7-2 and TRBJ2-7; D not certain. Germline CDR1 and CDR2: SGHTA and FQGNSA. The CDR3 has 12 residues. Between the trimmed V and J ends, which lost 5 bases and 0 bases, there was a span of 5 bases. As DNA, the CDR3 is TGTGCCAGCAGCAAGAGCTCCTACGAGCAGTACTTC. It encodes CASSKSSYEQYF.